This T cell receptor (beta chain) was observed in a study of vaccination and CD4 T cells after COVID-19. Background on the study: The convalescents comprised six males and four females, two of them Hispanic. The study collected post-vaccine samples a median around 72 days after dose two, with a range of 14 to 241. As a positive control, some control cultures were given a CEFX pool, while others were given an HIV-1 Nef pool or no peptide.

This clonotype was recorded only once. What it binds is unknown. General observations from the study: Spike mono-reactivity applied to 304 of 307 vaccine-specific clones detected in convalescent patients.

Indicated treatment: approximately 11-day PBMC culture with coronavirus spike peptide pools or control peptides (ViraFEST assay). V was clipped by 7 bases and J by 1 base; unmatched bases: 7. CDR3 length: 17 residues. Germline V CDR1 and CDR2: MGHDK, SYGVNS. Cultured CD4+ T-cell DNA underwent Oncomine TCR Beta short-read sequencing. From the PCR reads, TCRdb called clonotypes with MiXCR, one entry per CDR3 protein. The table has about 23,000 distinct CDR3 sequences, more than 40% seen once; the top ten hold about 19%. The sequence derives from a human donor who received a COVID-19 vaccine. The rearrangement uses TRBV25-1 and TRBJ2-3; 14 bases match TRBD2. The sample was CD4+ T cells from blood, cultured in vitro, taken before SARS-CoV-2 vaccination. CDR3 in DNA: TGTGCCAGCACAAGAGGGGGACTAGCGGGGGGCACAGATACGCAGTATTTT. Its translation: CASTRGGLAGGTDTQYF.